Listed here are 23 T cell receptor beta chains from one sample, sequenced in a study of prognosis after radiotherapy for stage I lung cancer. Amplicons of TCR beta CDR3 were generated from genomic DNA by two-round multiplex PCR. Primers specific to each TRBV and TRBJ gene drove first-round PCR. TCRdb ran MiXCR on the multiplex PCR reads and lists one entry per CDR3 protein. The sample includes around 51,000 distinct CDR3 sequences, over 30% of them seen just once. Sequences were derived from PBMCs, sampled before or after stereotactic body radiation therapy (not recorded which). All receptors derive from a donor of 50 years or more with non-small cell lung cancer.

This clonotype was found many times. The chain links TRBV6-1 to TRBJ1-1; 8 positions match TRBD1. Losses at the gene ends were 6 bases for V and 0 bases for J; bases not matched to a gene: 9. The CDR3 sequence is 16 residues long. The germline V gene encodes CDR1 MNHNS and CDR2 SASEGT. CDR3 protein: CASSDSLTGVNTEAFF. Here the CDR3 DNA reads TGTGCCAGCAGCGACTCCTTGACAGGGGTGAACACTGAAGCTTTCTTT.

Remarks on this clonotype: This likely reflects a read error, since a far larger clone is one base away. This chain joins TRBV6-2 or TRBV6-3 and TRBJ1-3; 7 bases fit TRBD1. Germline V CDR1 and CDR2: MNHEY, SVGEGT. CDR3 length: 13 amino acids. Trimming at V came to 4 bases and at J to 6 bases, leaving 3 bases not matched to a gene. CDR3 loop: CASSSTGSNTIYF. The CDR3 DNA follows: TGTGCCAGCAGTTCGACAGGGTCAAACACCATATATTTT.

There are many counts of this clonotype. The chain uses TRBV11-2 and TRBJ2-4; a weak D match, TRBD1 (6 bases). The CDR3 runs 17 residues. V was clipped by 3 bases and J by 0 bases, with 15 bases between them. CDR1 is SGHAT, CDR2 FQNNGV, per germline. For the CDR3, the DNA is TGTGCCAGCAGCTTCCCTACAGGGAAGGGAGCCAAAAACATTCAGTACTTC. Amino acid sequence: CASSFPTGKGAKNIQYF.

Note on this clonotype: Germline and junction disagree at one end, which may indicate a read error. Here the CDR3 DNA reads TGTGCCATCAGTTTAAGATCTAGCGCGATCTCGCTGGGGGGGCTGTTTTTT. Its translation is CAISLRSSAISLGGLFF. This chain joins TRBV12-3 or TRBV12-4 and TRBJ2-2; TRBD2 is a possible D gene (6 bases). This CDR3 is 17 amino acids long.

This clonotype was recorded at least ten times. The chain is built from TRBV4-2 and TRBJ2-3; 10 bases match TRBD2. CDR1 is LGHNA and CDR2 is YNFKEQ in the germline V gene. J lost 3 bases, V lost 0 bases, and 6 bases had no gene match. CDR3 length equals 17 residues. The CDR3 DNA follows: TGTGCCAGCAGCCAAGATGTCCTAGCGGGAGTAACAGATACGCAGTATTTT. Encoded protein: CASSQDVLAGVTDTQYF.

This clonotype has a count of ten or more. This rearrangement joins TRBV7-9 to TRBJ2-2, with D possibly TRBD1 on 5 matching bases. The CDR3 covers 12 residues. Germline V gene data show CDR1 as SEHNR and CDR2 as FQNEAQ (reference sequence). Trimming removed 5 bases from V and 8 bases from J, with 9 bases in between. Here the CDR3 reads CASSRDRGELFF. Written as DNA, the CDR3 is TGTGCCAGCAGCCGCGACAGAGGGGAGCTGTTTTTT.

In this sample, this clonotype turned up many times. The V and J genes are TRBV9 and TRBJ2-3; D ambiguous. The germline CDR1 and CDR2 sequences are SGDLS and YYNGEE. The CDR3 is 15 residues long. Trimming cost V 1 base and J 2 bases, with 11 bases left between them. The CDR3 here is CASSVSPQFTDTQYF. The CDR3 DNA reads TGTGCCAGCAGCGTAAGCCCTCAGTTCACAGATACGCAGTATTTT.

This clonotype was observed many times. This sequence joins TRBV12-3 or TRBV12-4 and TRBJ2-2; D assignment may be TRBD1 or TRBD2 (5 bases each). The CDR3 length is 12 residues. The V end lost 4 bases, the J end lost 11 bases, and 11 bases lay between the germline ends. The CDR3 region has the DNA TGTGCCAGCAGTTCGGGACGGCTAGAGCTGTTTTTT. This encodes CASSSGRLELFF.

In this sample, this clonotype turned up many times. This chain links TRBV6-5 with TRBJ2-1; TRBD1 aligns across 7 bases. The CDR3 loop spans 16 amino acids. J lost 1 base, V lost 2 bases, and 5 bases had no gene match. Germline V lookup: CDR1 MNHEY, CDR2 SVGAGI. For the CDR3, the DNA is TGTGCCAGCAGTTACATGGGGACAGCTTCCTACAATGAGCAGTTCTTC. It translates to CASSYMGTASYNEQFF.

To note about this clonotype: A read error is the likely source, as a far larger clone sits one nucleotide away. The chain joins TRBV6-2 or TRBV6-3 to TRBJ1-5, with 8 bases identical to TRBD1. This CDR3 region has 13 residues. Germline V CDR1 and CDR2: MNHEY, SVGEGT. In nucleotides, the CDR3 is TGTTCCACCCGACAGGGGAGCAATCAGCCCCAGCATTTT. It specifies CSTRQGSNQPQHF.

The sample holds many counts of this clonotype. The chain joins TRBV19 to TRBJ2-2; perhaps TRBD1 as D (6 bases). V was cut by 1 base and J by 5 bases, with 11 bases left in between. Germline CDR1 LNHDA, CDR2 SQIVND (reference sequence). The CDR3 is made up of 15 amino acids. The CDR3 coding sequence is TGTGCCAGTAGTATAGCAGGGACACCAACCGGGGAGCTGTTTTTT. It yields the protein CASSIAGTPTGELFF.

This clonotype was detected ten times or more. The rearrangement links TRBV4-1 to TRBJ2-7, with D perhaps matching TRBD2 (6 bases). V was clipped by 1 base and J by 8 bases, with 9 bases between them. Germline V gives CDR1 MGHRA, CDR2 YSYEKL. The CDR3 consists of 12 residues. The CDR3 sequence: CASSQVTRKQYF. The CDR3 region has the DNA TGCGCCAGCAGCCAAGTGACTAGAAAGCAGTACTTC.

Comments on this clonotype: One base separates it from a far larger clone, so it is likely a read error. This sequence joins TRBV6-9 and TRBJ2-3; D gene uncertain. Germline V gene lookup returns CDR1 MNHGY and CDR2 SVAAGI. The V end lost 3 bases, the J end lost 4 bases, and 14 bases lay between the germline ends. The CDR3 is 15 residues long. CDR3 sequence: CASSYVSGGPDTQYF. CDR3 DNA sequence: TGTGCCAGCAGTTACGTCTCCGGCGGTCCAGATACGCAGTATTTT.

This clonotype was recorded many times. This CDR3 is CASRDEMGAGELFF. The CDR3 DNA follows: TGTGCCAGCAGGGACGAGATGGGCGCCGGGGAGCTGTTTTTT. The J gene is TRBJ2-2, the V gene TRBV2; unclear D gene. Germline V gene sequence: CDR1 SNHLY, CDR2 FYNNEI. The V end lost 6 bases, the J end lost 6 bases, and 14 bases lay between the germline ends. The CDR3 is 14 residues long.

As regards this clonotype: The likely explanation is a read error, given a far larger clone one base away. The gene calls are TRBV7-9 and TRBJ2-7; 8 nucleotides agree with TRBD2. Per germline, CDR1 SEHNR and CDR2 FQNEAQ (reference sequence). The CDR3 is 17 residues long. V lost 3 bases to trimming and J lost 2 bases; unmatched junction nucleotides: 12. For the CDR3, the DNA is TGTGCCAGCAGCTTCTTGTCGGCGGGAGGTAAGGCCTACGAGCAGTACTTC. Translating it yields CASSFLSAGGKAYEQYF.

Points on this clonotype: The junction departs from germline at one end; a sequencing error may be responsible. The chain links TRBV30 to TRBJ2-7; D is possibly TRBD1 (5 bases). CDR1 and CDR2 (germline): GTSNPN, SVGIG (reference sequence). The CDR3 runs to 13 residues. CDR3 nucleotide sequence: TGTGCCTGGAGTGTAAAGGGGATCTACGAGCAGCACTTC. This codes for CAWSVKGIYEQHF.

Of note for this clonotype: A much larger clone differs by one base, so this may be a read error. V usage is TRBV7-2 and J usage is TRBJ2-4; D is ambiguous. Germline-derived CDR1 and CDR2 are SGHTA and FQGNSA. The V end lost 3 bases, the J end lost 2 bases, and 14 bases lay between the germline ends. This CDR3 comprises 16 residues. Written as DNA, the CDR3 is TGTGCCAGCAGCTTTCAGACATGGTTACCCAAAAACATTCAGTACTTC. Its translation: CASSFQTWLPKNIQYF.

This clonotype was counted many times. V is TRBV5-1 and J is TRBJ1-6; D might be TRBD1 (5 bases). The CDR3 extends over 15 amino acids. Trimming stripped 0 bases from V and 9 bases from J, with 13 bases between. Germline lookup yields CDR1 SGHRS and CDR2 YFSETQ. The CDR3 sequence is CASSLAGGDRSPLHF. The CDR3 DNA is TGCGCCAGCAGCTTGGCCGGAGGGGACCGTTCACCCCTCCACTTT.

This clonotype appeared many times. This sequence joins TRBV7-3 and TRBJ1-3; D remains ambiguous. The germline gives CDR1 SGHTA, CDR2 FQGTGA. This CDR3 is 16 amino acids long. Trimming left V 5 bases short and J 0 bases short, with 14 bases between. CDR3 nucleotide sequence: TGTGCCAGCAGCCCATCGGGCGGGAACTCTGGAAACACCATATATTTT. It encodes CASSPSGGNSGNTIYF. Full variable domain (remainder filled in from reference TRBV7-3 and TRBJ1-3): GAGVSQTPSNKVTEKGKYVELRCDPISGHTALYWYRQSLGQGPEFLIYFQGTGAADDSGLPNDRFFAVRPEGSVSTLKIQRTERGDSAVYLCASSPSGGNSGNTIYFGEGSWLTVV.

This clonotype was observed many times. The chain links TRBV7-2 to TRBJ1-2, with D maybe TRBD1 (6 bases). The CDR3 consists of 16 residues. Per germline, CDR1 SGHTA and CDR2 FQGNSA. Between the trimmed V and J ends, which lost 0 bases and 3 bases, there was a span of 14 bases. This CDR3 reads CASSLAGNRADYGYTF. CDR3 DNA: TGTGCCAGCAGCTTAGCGGGGAACAGGGCGGACTATGGCTACACCTTC.

This clonotype has ten or more counts. V gene TRBV7-8 combines with J gene TRBJ2-5; 8 bases agree with TRBD1. Trimming took 5 bases from V and 5 from J; bases not matched to a gene: 13. Per the germline V gene, CDR1 is SGHVS and CDR2 is FQNEAQ. This CDR3 is built from 16 residues. The CDR3 is CASSLLPTGVGETQYF. The CDR3 DNA sequence: TGTGCCAGCAGCCTCCTCCCGACAGGGGTAGGGGAGACCCAGTACTTC.

This clonotype was detected ten times or more. The rearrangement joins TRBV11-3 to TRBJ1-6, with no clear D. Germline-derived CDR1 and CDR2 are SGHNT and YENEEA. The CDR3 has 14 residues. Trimming removed 6 bases at V and 10 bases at J, with 16 bases between. This CDR3 reads CASSFPRSESPLHF. The CDR3 DNA follows: TGTGCCAGCAGTTTTCCACGGTCGGAGTCACCCCTCCACTTT.

This clonotype has ten or more counts. V usage is TRBV6-1 and J usage is TRBJ1-4, with D unclear. The CDR3 has 16 residues. The V end was cut by 1 base, the J end by 7 bases, with 16 bases between. Germline-derived CDR1 and CDR2 are MNHNS and SASEGT. The CDR3 DNA is TGTGCCAGCAGTGAAGTGAGGACCCGGTTCGGTGAAAAACTGTTTTTT. Translated, it gives CASSEVRTRFGEKLFF.